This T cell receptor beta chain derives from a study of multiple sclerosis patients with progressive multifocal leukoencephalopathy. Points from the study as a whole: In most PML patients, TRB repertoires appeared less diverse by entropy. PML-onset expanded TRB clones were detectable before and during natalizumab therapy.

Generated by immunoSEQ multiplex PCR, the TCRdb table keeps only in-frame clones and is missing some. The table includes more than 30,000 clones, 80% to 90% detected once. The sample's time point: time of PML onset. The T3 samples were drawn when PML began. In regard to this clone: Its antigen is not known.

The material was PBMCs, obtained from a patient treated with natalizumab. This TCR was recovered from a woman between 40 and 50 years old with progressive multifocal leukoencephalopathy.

The CDR3 loop reads CASSLDYGQPQHF. In DNA, the CDR3 is TGTGCCAGCAGCTTAGATTACGGGCAGCCCCAGCATTTT. V and J are TRBV7-9 and TRBJ1-5, with D uncertain. Germline CDR1 SEHNR, CDR2 FQNEAQ (reference sequence). Trimming pared 1 base from V and 7 bases from J, leaving 8 bases between. The CDR3 has 13 residues. The whole variable domain, remainder taken from reference TRBV7-9 and TRBJ1-5, is DTGVSQNPRHKITKRGQNVTFRCDPISEHNRLYWYRQTLGQGPEFLTYFQNEAQLEKSRLLSDRFSAERPKGSFSTLEIQRTEQGDSAMYLCASSLDYGQPQHFGDGTRLSIL.